The present entry profiles one T cell receptor (beta chain) with its context. This record belongs to a study of blood T cell repertoires in COVID-19. Study in general: Samples taken during acute and convalescent COVID-19 were collected in the United States, Italy and Spain. PBMCs, B-cell-depleted T cells, or T cells provided the cDNA or gDNA that made up the material.

TCRdb's table, derived via immunoSEQ multiplex PCR, lists solely in-frame clones and lacks some. The repertoire has a few hundred thousand clones, 86% of them found once; the top ten carry 5.5% to 8%. Germline V lookup: CDR1 PRHDT, CDR2 FYEKMQ (reference sequence). The length of the CDR3 is 17 residues. J lost 4 bases, V lost 4 bases, and 16 bases had no gene match. The sample taken for sequencing was peripheral blood. This chain connects TRBV13 to TRBJ2-7, with 7 bases identical to TRBD1. The sequence came from a man aged 55 to 70 with acute or convalescent COVID-19. The CDR3, as DNA: TGTGCCAGCAGCTACTCTAATCCGGGACAGCTCCAATACGAGCAGTACTTC. It encodes CASSYSNPGQLQYEQYF.